Listed here are 23 T cell receptor beta chains from one sample, sequenced in a study of glioma-infiltrating T cells after dendritic cell vaccination. Some clones are missing from TCRdb's copy, which holds only in-frame ones; the method was immunoSEQ multiplex PCR. The data hold about 99,000 clones, with roughly 81% observed a single time. Source: blood, taken before dendritic cell vaccination. The receptors shown here come from a human donor with glioblastoma.

The V and J genes are TRBV19 and TRBJ2-1; TRBD1 aligns across 8 bases. Germline CDR1 is LNHDA and CDR2 is SQIVND (reference sequence). The CDR3 totals 15 residues. V lost 4 bases and J lost 9; bases outside the gene matches: 11. CDR3 coding DNA: TGTGCCAGTAGTACCATCGACCAGGGGGCGATTGAGCAGTTCTTC. This encodes CASSTIDQGAIEQFF.

V usage is TRBV4-2 and J usage is TRBJ2-3; a possible D gene is TRBD1 (6 bases). V was cut by 10 bases and J by 2 bases, with 19 bases left in between. This CDR3 comprises 15 residues. Germline values: CDR1 LGHNA, CDR2 YNFKEQ. CDR3 residues: CATKRTVVSTDTQYF. CDR3 DNA: TGTGCCACCAAGAGGACAGTGGTGTCCACAGATACGCAGTATTTT.

This clone was detected once. This chain connects TRBV7-9 to TRBJ2-1; no clear D. In germline, CDR1 is SEHNR, CDR2 FQNEAQ (reference sequence). CDR3 length equals 14 residues. The V gene lost 5 bases and the J gene lost 10 bases, with 18 bases spanning the gap. This CDR3 is CASSPSANGREQFF. The DNA for the CDR3 is TGTGCCAGCAGCCCTAGTGCCAACGGTCGGGAGCAGTTCTTC.

This clone has only a few counts. This rearrangement joins TRBV19 to TRBJ1-5, with a possible D match to TRBD1 (6 bases). V lost 7 bases, J lost 5 bases, and 12 bases lay in between. The CDR3 is 13 amino acids. CDR1 LNHDA and CDR2 SQIVND come from the germline V gene (reference sequence). The DNA of the CDR3 is TGTGCCAGTAATGGGGCAGGGGATCAGCCCCAGCATTTT. Translation: CASNGAGDQPQHF.

V gene TRBV21-1 combines with J gene TRBJ1-2; the table names TRBD1, a call not compared with the DNA. TRBV21-1 is a listed pseudogene. This CDR3 contains 14 residues. This CDR3 is CASSKQGASYGYTF. The CDR3 DNA sequence: TGTGCCAGCAGCAAACAGGGTGCCAGCTATGGCTACACCTTC.

The chain links TRBV7-9 to TRBJ2-3; D is undetermined. Trimming took off 4 bases at V and 6 bases at J, with 17 bases between the two ends. The germline V gene has CDR1 SEHNR and CDR2 FQNEAQ (reference sequence). This CDR3 has 15 residues. CDR3 sequence: CASSSTVVGVDTQYF. For the CDR3, the DNA is TGTGCCAGCAGCTCCACGGTCGTCGGTGTCGATACGCAGTATTTT.

J is TRBJ1-2 and V is TRBV7-2; D call uncertain. Trimming left V 5 bases short and J 7 bases short, with 17 bases between. Germline loops: CDR1 SGHTA, CDR2 FQGNSA. The CDR3 extends over 14 amino acids. The CDR3 nucleotides read TGTGCCAGCAGCCCAAATAATGGAGGCTTTGGCTACACCTTC. This translates into CASSPNNGGFGYTF.

This clone has only one observation. The chain is built from TRBV5-1 and TRBJ2-6; no definite D call. Germline V gives CDR1 SGHRS, CDR2 YFSETQ. The CDR3 spans 16 residues. V lost 6 bases and J 4 bases, leaving 17 bases between the germline ends. The CDR3: CASTPAAPLGANVLTF. Written as DNA, the CDR3 is TGCGCCAGCACGCCCGCCGCGCCCTTAGGGGCCAACGTCCTGACTTTC.

CDR3 amino acids: CAISGGRNNEQFF. DNA of the CDR3: TGTGCCATAAGTGGGGGCCGGAACAATGAGCAGTTCTTC. The rearrangement links TRBV7-6 to TRBJ2-1, with TRBD1 as a possible D gene (6 bases). V was pared by 10 bases and J by 5 bases, with 15 bases between. Looked up from germline, CDR1 is SGHVS and CDR2 is FNYEAQ. The CDR3 loop spans 13 amino acids.

The chain uses TRBV7-6 and TRBJ2-7; no reliable D call. Germline values: CDR1 SGHVS, CDR2 FNYEAQ. The CDR3 is made up of 13 amino acids. V dropped 5 bases and J dropped 9 bases, with 17 bases sitting between them. The DNA of the CDR3 is TGTGCCAGCAGCCATATGGTTGCCGGCGGGCAGTACTTC. It codes for CASSHMVAGGQYF.

The chain couples TRBV7-2 to TRBJ2-3; D not resolved. Germline V gene data show CDR1 as SGHTA and CDR2 as FQGNSA. This CDR3 comprises 13 residues. Trimming took off 10 bases at V and 4 bases at J, with 15 bases between the two ends. In DNA, the CDR3 is TGTGCCACCGCCCCGGTCGCGGCAGATACGCAGTATTTT. Amino acids: CATAPVAADTQYF.

This chain connects TRBV7-9 to TRBJ2-7; 10 nucleotides match TRBD1. The CDR3 consists of 15 residues. CDR1 SEHNR and CDR2 FQNEAQ come from the germline V gene (reference sequence). Trimming cost V 1 base and J 3 bases; bases outside gene matches: 3. CDR3 in amino acids: CASSLVTGGHYEQYF. The CDR3 DNA follows: TGTGCCAGCAGCTTAGTGACAGGGGGCCACTACGAGCAGTACTTC.

This clone was counted only a few times. The chain has TRBV19 and TRBJ2-7; TRBD1 agrees at 8 bases. Germline V gene sequence: CDR1 LNHDA, CDR2 SQIVND (reference sequence). The CDR3 runs 14 residues. The trim removed 5 bases at V and 3 bases at J, leaving 6 bases unmatched. CDR3 sequence: CASSGRQGIYEQYF. Here the CDR3 DNA reads TGTGCCAGTAGTGGGAGACAGGGGATCTACGAGCAGTACTTC.

The chain is built from TRBV10-3 and TRBJ2-3; no reliable D call. The CDR3 extends over 15 amino acids. With 3 bases removed from V and 1 base from J, the gap between germline ends came to 11 bases. Germline lookup yields CDR1 ENHRY and CDR2 SYGVKD. The CDR3 is CAISEPGRGTDTQYF. CDR3 bases: TGTGCCATCAGTGAACCGGGTCGTGGCACAGATACGCAGTATTTT.

On this clone itself: This sample includes further DNA sequences coding for the same CDR3. The chain is built from TRBV12-2 and TRBJ1-5. TRBV12-2 constitutes a pseudogene. The CDR3 covers 19 residues. CDR3 amino acids: CASRLEKLGGPRGNQPQHF. CDR3 bases: TGCGCAAGTCGCTTAGAAAAGTTGGGCGGGCCAAGGGGCAATCAGCCCCAGCATTTT.

The chain has TRBV7-2 and TRBJ2-5, with 8 positions matching TRBD1. The CDR3 has 15 amino acids. The ends lost 6 bases at V and 2 bases at J; junction bases unmatched: 8. Germline loops: CDR1 SGHTA, CDR2 FQGNSA. The CDR3 spells CASRTQGADQETQYF. The CDR3 DNA reads as TGTGCCAGCAGGACCCAGGGGGCCGATCAAGAGACCCAGTACTTC.

The CDR3 protein is CASSSPGGGGYTF. CDR3 coding DNA: TGTGCCAGCAGTAGCCCAGGGGGCGGTGGCTACACCTTC. This sequence joins TRBV7-2 and TRBJ1-2; 8 positions agree with TRBD1. J lost 7 bases, V lost 6 bases, and 7 bases had no gene match. Germline lookup yields CDR1 SGHTA and CDR2 FQGNSA. The CDR3 totals 13 residues.

The J gene is TRBJ2-3, the V gene TRBV5-4, with TRBD2 matching 7 bases. Germline trimming cut 0 bases from V and 4 bases from J; bases unmatched to any gene: 8. Germline CDR1 SGHNT, CDR2 YYREEE (reference sequence). The CDR3 contains 16 residues. The DNA of the CDR3 is TGTGCCAGCAGCTTGGCCGGTGCGGGGGTTTCAGATACGCAGTATTTT. Translation: CASSLAGAGVSDTQYF.

V gene TRBV7-8 combines with J gene TRBJ1-5; TRBD1 matches at 7 bases. Per the germline V gene, CDR1 is SGHVS and CDR2 is FQNEAQ. This CDR3 region has 16 residues. J gave up 1 base and V 6 bases, and 9 bases lay outside the gene matches. CDR3 amino acids: CASSLTRGESNQPQHF. The DNA of the CDR3 is TGTGCCAGCAGTCTGACCAGGGGGGAAAGCAATCAGCCCCAGCATTTT.

Written as DNA, the CDR3 is TGTGCCAGCAGCTTTTTCGGGACAGGGCTCGGAAACACCATATATTTT. This gives the protein CASSFFGTGLGNTIYF. The chain is built from TRBV7-2 and TRBJ1-3, with 9 bases aligning to TRBD1. The germline V gene encodes CDR1 SGHTA and CDR2 FQGNSA. This CDR3 region has 16 residues. V trimming: 3 bases; J trimming: 4 bases; junction bases outside the gene matches: 7.

The chain employs TRBV4-1 and TRBJ2-2; 8 bases agree with TRBD2. The CDR3 is 17 residues long. Germline CDR1 reads MGHRA; CDR2 reads YSYEKL. The junction had 7 bases not matched to a gene; V was cut back by 2 bases and J by 2 bases. CDR3 nucleotides: TGCGCCAGCAGCCAAAAAGCGGGACTAGAAAACACCGGGGAGCTGTTTTTT. Protein product: CASSQKAGLENTGELFF.

V is TRBV7-2 and J is TRBJ1-1; weak D call: TRBD1 (5 bases). Trimming took off 6 bases at V and 1 base at J, with 9 bases between the two ends. Germline lookup yields CDR1 SGHTA and CDR2 FQGNSA. This CDR3 region has 13 residues. The CDR3 sequence is CASSRTGNTEAFF. The CDR3 coding sequence is TGTGCCAGCAGTAGAACAGGGAACACTGAAGCTTTCTTT.

In DNA, the CDR3 is TGTGCCAGCTCACCACCGATGGGGGGGCGAGGCTACGAGCAGTACTTC. Translation gives CASSPPMGGRGYEQYF. The chain couples TRBV18 to TRBJ2-7; possible D gene TRBD2, 7 bases. The CDR3 spans 16 residues. Trimming pared 0 bases from V and 3 bases from J, leaving 15 bases between. Germline V gene lookup returns CDR1 KGHSH and CDR2 LQKENI.